Listed here are 6 T cell receptor beta chains from one sample, sequenced in a study of OX40 agonist ivuxolimab in advanced cancers. TCRdb's copy holds only in-frame clones and misses some; the assay was immunoSEQ multiplex PCR. Among 25,000 to 35,000 clones listed, about four fifths were seen once. The sequences come from CD4+ or CD8+ T cells sorted from blood, collected in a trial of the OX40 agonist ivuxolimab. Receptors originate from an adult with an advanced solid tumor such as melanoma, head and neck, liver or kidney cancer.

V is TRBV28 and J is TRBJ2-7; weak D call: TRBD1 (5 bases). CDR1 and CDR2 from the germline V gene are MDHEN and SYDVKM. V lost 7 bases and J lost 4, with 11 bases in between. This CDR3 has 12 amino acids. Written as DNA, the CDR3 is TGTGCCAGCACGGACAACCGGTACGAGCAGTACTTC. Protein product: CASTDNRYEQYF.

This chain joins TRBV7-9 and TRBJ2-7; TRBD2 matches at 13 bases. CDR1 and CDR2 from the germline V gene are SEHNR and FQNEAQ (reference sequence). This CDR3 region has 16 residues. After removal of 2 bases from V and 5 bases from J, the junction contained 6 bases not matched to a gene. CDR3 protein: CASSLTSGRAWNEQYF. The DNA of the CDR3 is TGTGCCAGCAGCTTAACTAGCGGGAGGGCCTGGAACGAGCAGTACTTC.

This chain links TRBV7-6 with TRBJ2-1; perhaps TRBD2 as D (6 bases). Germline CDR1 SGHVS, CDR2 FNYEAQ. The CDR3 sequence is 14 residues long. In DNA form, the CDR3 reads TGTGCTAGCGGCGGAGGCCAGTCCTACAATGAGCAGTTCTTC. This encodes CASGGGQSYNEQFF.

This chain links TRBV11-2 with TRBJ2-5, with D maybe TRBD2 (5 bases). Deletions cut 5 bases from V and 9 bases from J, with 7 bases between. The CDR3 is 10 amino acids. CDR1 is SGHAT, CDR2 FQNNGV, per germline. CDR3 in amino acids: CASSHGAQYF. The CDR3 DNA follows: TGTGCCAGCAGCCACGGGGCCCAGTACTTC.

This chain joins TRBV4-3 and TRBJ2-1; D may match TRBD1 or TRBD2 (5 bases each). The CDR3 length is 14 residues. Trimming took 0 bases from V and 6 from J, leaving 9 bases between them. Germline V gene sequence: CDR1 LGHNA, CDR2 YSLEER. This CDR3 reads CASSQDPGSNEQFF. The CDR3 nucleotides are TGCGCCAGCAGCCAAGATCCAGGGAGCAATGAGCAGTTCTTC.

The chain combines TRBV7-3 with TRBJ2-2; D is perhaps TRBD2 (6 bases). The germline V gene has CDR1 SGHTA and CDR2 FQGTGA. CDR3 size: 17 residues. The ends were cut back, 1 base at V and 3 bases at J, with 15 bases in the middle. The DNA of the CDR3 is TGTGCCAGCAGCTTAAATCCGGAAGGGAGGTACACCGGGGAGCTGTTTTTT. It translates to CASSLNPEGRYTGELFF.